This TCR beta chain was sequenced during a study of CD8+CD57+ T cells in acquired aplastic anemia. Germline lookup yields CDR1 LNHDA and CDR2 SQIVND (reference sequence). The CDR3 consists of 13 residues. V was pared by 3 bases and J by 5 bases, with 8 bases between. Researchers used genomic DNA as the template to profile TCR beta VDJ and CDR3. TCRdb used MiXCR to reprocess the reads, holding one entry per CDR3 protein. The sample carries hundreds of thousands of distinct CDR3 sequences, around 30% recorded once. Those patients picked for sequencing had displayed CD8+CD57+ cell expansion on flow cytometry. As a group, the patients uniformly had severe acquired aplastic anemia.

This TCR came from a human donor with aplastic anemia. The genes are TRBV19 and TRBJ1-5, with D unresolved. Sequencing was done on a sample of sorted CD4+, CD8+, or CD8+CD57+ T cells (not recorded which) from PBMCs. The CDR3, as DNA: TGTGCCAGTAGTATTGGGCGGGATCAGCCCCAGCATTTT. Its protein is CASSIGRDQPQHF.